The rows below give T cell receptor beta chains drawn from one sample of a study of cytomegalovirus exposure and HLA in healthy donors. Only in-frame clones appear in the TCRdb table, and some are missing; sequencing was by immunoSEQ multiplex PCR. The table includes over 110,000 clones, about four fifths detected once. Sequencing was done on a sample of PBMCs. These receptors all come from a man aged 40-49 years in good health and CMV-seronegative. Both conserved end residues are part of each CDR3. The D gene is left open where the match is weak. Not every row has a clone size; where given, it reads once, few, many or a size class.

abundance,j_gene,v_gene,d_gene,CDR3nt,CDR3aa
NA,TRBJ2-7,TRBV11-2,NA,TGTGCCAGCAGCCCCAATACTTACGAGCAGTACTTC,CASSPNTYEQYF
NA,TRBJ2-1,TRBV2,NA,TGTGCCAGCAAACAGGGCGTGGACAATGAGCAGTTCTTC,CASKQGVDNEQFF
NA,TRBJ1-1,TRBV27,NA,TGTGCCAGCAGACGGACGGGGATGAACACTGAAGCTTTCTTT,CASRRTGMNTEAFF
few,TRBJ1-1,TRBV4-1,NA,TGCGCCAGCAGCCAAACCCTCCGAGGCACTGAAGCTTTCTTT,CASSQTLRGTEAFF
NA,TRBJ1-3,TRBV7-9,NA,TGTGCCAGCAGCTTAGTCGACAGATCTGGAAACACCATATATTTT,CASSLVDRSGNTIYF
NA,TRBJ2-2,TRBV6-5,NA,TGTGCCAGCAGCCTCGATCTATCCGGGGAGCTGTTTTTT,CASSLDLSGELFF
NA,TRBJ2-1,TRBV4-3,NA,TGCGCCAGCAGCCAAGAGGGCAGGGGAGATGAGCAGTTCTTC,CASSQEGRGDEQFF
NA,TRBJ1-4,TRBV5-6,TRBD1,TGTGCCAGCAGCTACAAAACAGGGGTCACTAATGAAAAACTGTTTTTT,CASSYKTGVTNEKLFF
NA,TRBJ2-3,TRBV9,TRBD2,TGTGCCAGCAGCGTAGGGGATAGCGGGGGGTCAGATACGCAGTATTTT,CASSVGDSGGSDTQYF
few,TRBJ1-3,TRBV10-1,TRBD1,TGCGCCAGCAGTGAGTCGGACAGGGGGCTTGGAAACACCATATATTTT,CASSESDRGLGNTIYF
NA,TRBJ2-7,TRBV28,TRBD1,TGTGCCAGCACCCAAGAAAAGGGACAGGGCTACGAGCAGTACTTC,CASTQEKGQGYEQYF
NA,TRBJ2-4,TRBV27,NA,TGTGCCAGCAGTTTAGACGACACCAAAAACATTCAGTACTTC,CASSLDDTKNIQYF
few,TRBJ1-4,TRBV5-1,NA,TGCGCCAGCAGCTTGTCTTCAACTAATGAAAAACTGTTTTTT,CASSLSSTNEKLFF
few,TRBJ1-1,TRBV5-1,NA,TGCGCCAGCAGCCCGGCGGGCCCAGGGAGGTTGATCACTGAAGCTTTCTTT,CASSPAGPGRLITEAFF
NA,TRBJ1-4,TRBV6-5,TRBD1,TGTGCCAGCAGTAGAAACAGGGGGCGCGCTGAAAAACTGTTTTTT,CASSRNRGRAEKLFF
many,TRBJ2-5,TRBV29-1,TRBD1,TGCAGCGCGACAGGGGCGGCAGGCCGAGGCCAAGAGACCCAGTACTTC,CSATGAAGRGQETQYF
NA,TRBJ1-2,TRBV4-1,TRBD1,TGCGCCAGCAGCCAAGAAAACCAGGGGGACTATGGCTACACCTTC,CASSQENQGDYGYTF
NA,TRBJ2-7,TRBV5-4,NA,TGTGCCAGCAGCCAGGTACAGGGTTACGAGCAGTACTTC,CASSQVQGYEQYF
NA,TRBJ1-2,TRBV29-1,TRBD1,TGCAGCGTTGTAGGGGGCTCCTATGGCTACACCTTC,CSVVGGSYGYTF
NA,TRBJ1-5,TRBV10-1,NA,TGCGCCAGCAACGTCTCAGGGCATCGGCAGCCCCAGCATTTT,CASNVSGHRQPQHF
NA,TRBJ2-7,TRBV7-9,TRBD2,TGTGCCAGCAGCTTATATAGCGGGGGCTCCTACGAGCAGTACTTC,CASSLYSGGSYEQYF
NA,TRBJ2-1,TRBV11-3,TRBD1,TGTGCCAGCAGCACCGGGACAGGGGGAAACAATGAGCAGTTCTTC,CASSTGTGGNNEQFF
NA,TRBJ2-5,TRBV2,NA,TGTGCCAGCAGTGAGGGACATCAGAAAGAGACCCAGTACTTC,CASSEGHQKETQYF
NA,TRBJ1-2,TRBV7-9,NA,TGTGCCAGCAGCCAGACAACTAACTATGGCTACACCTTC,CASSQTTNYGYTF
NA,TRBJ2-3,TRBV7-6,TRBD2,TGTGCCAGCAGTCCGGGACTAGCGGGGGTAGATACGCAGTATTTT,CASSPGLAGVDTQYF
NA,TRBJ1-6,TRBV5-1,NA,TGCGCCAGCAGCCCAGAAGGTAGGGGGAATAATTCACCCCTCCACTTT,CASSPEGRGNNSPLHF
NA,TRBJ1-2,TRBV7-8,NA,TGTGCCAGCAGCCTCTCGGAGGGCCTGTATGGCTACACCTTC,CASSLSEGLYGYTF
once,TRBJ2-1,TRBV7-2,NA,TGTGCCAGCAGCTTAGGGGGGCAACCTTACAATGAGCAGTTCTTC,CASSLGGQPYNEQFF
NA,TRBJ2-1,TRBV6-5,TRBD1,TGTGCCAGCAGCAACTTTCTCAGGGGGCGAGAGCAGTTCTTC,CASSNFLRGREQFF
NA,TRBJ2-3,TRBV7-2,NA,TGTGCCAGCAGCAACCGGGACTTTAGCACAGATACGCAGTATTTT,CASSNRDFSTDTQYF
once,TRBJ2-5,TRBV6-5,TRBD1,TGTGCCAGCTCCCCGGGACAGGTGGAGACCCAGTACTTC,CASSPGQVETQYF
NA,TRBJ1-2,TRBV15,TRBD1,TGTGCCACCAGCCAAAGTCAAGCTGGGACAGGGGATAAGTATGGCTACACCTTC,CATSQSQAGTGDKYGYTF
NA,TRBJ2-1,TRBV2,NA,TGTGCCAGCAAGGAGTACAATGAGCAGTTCTTC,CASKEYNEQFF
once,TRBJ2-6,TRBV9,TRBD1,TGTGCCAGCAGCGTAGACGCAGGGGGCCTGGCTGGGGCCAACGTCCTGACTTTC,CASSVDAGGLAGANVLTF
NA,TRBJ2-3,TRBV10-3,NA,TGTGCCATCAGTGGGGGGGGCAGTCCAGATACGCAGTATTTT,CAISGGGSPDTQYF
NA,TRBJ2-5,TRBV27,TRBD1,TGTGCCAGCGGCAGGGGGACGGGACAAGAGACCCAGTACTTC,CASGRGTGQETQYF
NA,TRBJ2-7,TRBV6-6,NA,TGTGCCAGCAGTCGACAGGCCAACGAGCAGTACTTC,CASSRQANEQYF
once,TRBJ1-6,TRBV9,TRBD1,TGTGCCAGCAGCCAGGGACAGGAGATCTATAATTCACCCCTCCACTTT,CASSQGQEIYNSPLHF
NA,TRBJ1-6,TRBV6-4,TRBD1,TGTGCCAGCAGGCAGGGGGCCCATAATTCACCCCTCCACTTT,CASRQGAHNSPLHF
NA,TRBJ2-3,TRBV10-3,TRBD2,TGTGCCATCAAACGACTAGCGGATGACACAGATACGCAGTATTTT,CAIKRLADDTDTQYF
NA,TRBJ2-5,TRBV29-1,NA,TGCAGCGTTCAAGAGGGGCGATTAAAGACCCAGTACTTC,CSVQEGRLKTQYF
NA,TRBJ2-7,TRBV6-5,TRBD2,TGTGCCAGCAGGAGAGATCTAGCGGACTACGAGCAGTACTTC,CASRRDLADYEQYF
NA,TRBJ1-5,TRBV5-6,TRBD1,TGTGCCAGCAGCTTTTTTCAGGGACAGGGAGGGAATCAGCCCCAGCATTTT,CASSFFQGQGGNQPQHF
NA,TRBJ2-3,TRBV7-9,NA,TGTGCCAGCAGCTCGACAGGATACACAGATACGCAGTATTTT,CASSSTGYTDTQYF
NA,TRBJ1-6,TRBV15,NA,TGTGCCACCAGCAGAGATGTTTCGGATTCACCCCTCCACTTT,CATSRDVSDSPLHF
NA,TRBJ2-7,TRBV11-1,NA,TGTGCCAGCAGCTTATACCGACTGGATACCTACGAGCAGTACTTC,CASSLYRLDTYEQYF
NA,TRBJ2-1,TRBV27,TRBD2,TGTGCCAGCAGGGTTCCTAGCGGGGGGTACAATGAGCAGTTCTTC,CASRVPSGGYNEQFF
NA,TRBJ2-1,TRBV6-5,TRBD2,TGTGCCAGCAGTTTTCGGACTAGCGGGGCTTACAATGAGCAGTTCTTC,CASSFRTSGAYNEQFF